A selection of T cell receptor beta chains follows, all from one sample in a study of technical replicates of blood from several donors. Repertoires were generated with immunoSEQ multiplex PCR, while TCRdb's copy carries only in-frame clones and drops some. The sample has 50,000 to 65,000 clones, approximately 92% seen once. The material sequenced was PBMCs. Receptors were obtained from a human donor in good health. Some clones in this sample may be carry-over from other donors' samples. Each CDR3 is given with its conserved first and last residue. D genes are given only for firm matches. Size values are once, few and many counts, or a class for expanded clones, and some rows have none.

CDR3: CASSVASGVGYTF
DNA: TGTGCCAGCAGCGTAGCGTCGGGGGTGGGCTACACCTTC
J: TRBJ1-2
D: -
size: once
V: TRBV9

CDR3: CASSQDGTGHLEQYF
DNA: TGCGCCAGCAGCCAAGATGGGACAGGACACCTCGAGCAGTACTTC
J: TRBJ2-7
D: TRBD1
size: -
V: TRBV4-3

CDR3: CASSEIAGPYEQYF
DNA: TGCGCCAGCAGTGAGATAGCGGGACCCTACGAGCAGTACTTC
J: TRBJ2-7
D: TRBD2
size: -
V: TRBV10-2

CDR3: CASSVDPHRGNTEAFF
DNA: TGTGCCAGCAGCGTCGACCCCCACAGGGGGAACACTGAAGCTTTCTTT
J: TRBJ1-1
D: TRBD1
size: -
V: TRBV9

CDR3: CASSRLGQYQETQYF
DNA: TGCGCCAGCAGCAGGTTGGGACAGTACCAAGAGACCCAGTACTTC
J: TRBJ2-5
D: TRBD1
size: -
V: TRBV5-1

CDR3: CASSEERWDLGNTIYF
DNA: TGTGCCAGCAGTGAAGAGCGCTGGGACTTAGGAAACACCATATATTTT
J: TRBJ1-3
D: -
size: -
V: TRBV2

CDR3: CASSFQGGNNSPLHF
DNA: TGTGCCAGCAGCTTTCAAGGAGGGAATAATTCACCCCTCCACTTT
J: TRBJ1-6
D: -
size: -
V: TRBV7-9

CDR3: CASSQRVGAHNEQFF
DNA: TGTGCCAGCAGCCAAAGAGTGGGGGCCCACAATGAGCAGTTCTTC
J: TRBJ2-1
D: -
size: -
V: TRBV11-2

CDR3: CASSATGGQTGNTIYF
DNA: TGTGCCAGCTCCGCTACAGGGGGCCAAACTGGAAACACCATATATTTT
J: TRBJ1-3
D: TRBD1
size: -
V: TRBV18

CDR3: CAWSAGTGGYEQYF
DNA: TGTGCCTGGAGTGCCGGGACAGGGGGCTACGAGCAGTACTTC
J: TRBJ2-7
D: TRBD1
size: -
V: TRBV30

CDR3: CASRRTGGAEDGYTF
DNA: TGTGCCAGCAGGCGGACAGGGGGCGCGGAGGATGGCTACACCTTC
J: TRBJ1-2
D: TRBD1
size: -
V: TRBV9

CDR3: CASSFSSGSLSYEQYF
DNA: TGTGCCAGCAGCTTCTCTAGCGGGAGTCTAAGTTACGAGCAGTACTTC
J: TRBJ2-7
D: TRBD2
size: -
V: TRBV7-2

CDR3: CASSLGGGAEETQYF
DNA: TGCGCCAGCAGCTTGGGAGGGGGGGCCGAGGAGACCCAGTACTTC
J: TRBJ2-5
D: -
size: once
V: TRBV5-1

CDR3: CASSQTPETQYF
DNA: TGTGCCAGCAGCCAAACACCAGAGACCCAGTACTTC
J: TRBJ2-5
D: -
size: -
V: TRBV11-3

CDR3: CASNPLGRSSYEQYF
DNA: TGTGCCAGCAATCCCCTGGGGCGAAGCTCCTACGAGCAGTACTTC
J: TRBJ2-7
D: -
size: -
V: TRBV6-6

CDR3: CASRDRDIRNIQYF
DNA: TGTGCCAGCAGGGACCGGGACATCAGGAACATTCAGTACTTC
J: TRBJ2-4
D: -
size: -
V: TRBV6-1

CDR3: CASSFFQTLIGTGISYEQYF
DNA: TGTGCCAGCAGCTTTTTCCAGACATTAATAGGGACAGGGATCTCCTACGAGCAGTACTTC
J: TRBJ2-7
D: TRBD1
size: -
V: TRBV5-4

CDR3: CAISPGLERFEQYF
DNA: TGTGCCATCAGCCCTGGACTAGAAAGGTTCGAGCAGTACTTC
J: TRBJ2-7
D: TRBD2
size: -
V: TRBV10-3

CDR3: CASTGTGGGETQYF
DNA: TGCGCCAGTACCGGGACAGGGGGCGGAGAGACCCAGTACTTC
J: TRBJ2-5
D: TRBD1
size: -
V: TRBV5-1

CDR3: CASSKTGGGQPQHF
DNA: TGTGCCAGCAGTAAGACCGGGGGAGGGCAGCCCCAGCATTTT
J: TRBJ1-5
D: -
size: -
V: TRBV5-6

CDR3: CASSVQGSYGYTF
DNA: TGCGCCAGCAGCGTCCAGGGCAGCTATGGCTACACCTTC
J: TRBJ1-2
D: -
size: -
V: TRBV4-3

CDR3: CATSRQGSNQPQHF
DNA: TGTGCCACCAGCAGACAGGGGAGCAATCAGCCCCAGCATTTT
J: TRBJ1-5
D: -
size: -
V: TRBV15

CDR3: CASSEPYAGASTGELFF
DNA: TGTGCCAGCAGCGAACCGTACGCGGGAGCTAGCACCGGGGAGCTGTTTTTT
J: TRBJ2-2
D: TRBD2
size: -
V: TRBV7-6

CDR3: CASSQRQGDGPQHF
DNA: TGTGCCAGCAGCCAACGACAGGGTGATGGGCCCCAGCATTTT
J: TRBJ1-5
D: TRBD1
size: -
V: TRBV7-8

CDR3: CASSESGRDNEQFF
DNA: TGTGCCAGCAGCGAGAGCGGGCGAGACAATGAGCAGTTCTTC
J: TRBJ2-1
D: -
size: -
V: TRBV9

CDR3: CASSPLAGAITLLYNEQFF
DNA: TGTGCCAGCAGCCCGTTGGCGGGGGCCATTACACTCCTCTACAATGAGCAGTTCTTC
J: TRBJ2-1
D: -
size: -
V: TRBV27

CDR3: CASSRLQGGPTNEKLFF
DNA: TGCGCCAGCAGCCGCCTACAGGGGGGCCCAACTAATGAAAAACTGTTTTTT
J: TRBJ1-4
D: TRBD1
size: -
V: TRBV5-1

CDR3: CASSRILGSHNQPQHF
DNA: TGCGCCAGCAGCCGAATCCTCGGGTCACACAATCAGCCCCAGCATTTT
J: TRBJ1-5
D: -
size: -
V: TRBV4-1

CDR3: CASSVDGGSTYGYTF
DNA: TGTGCCAGCAGCGTAGACGGCGGTTCCACCTATGGCTACACCTTC
J: TRBJ1-2
D: -
size: -
V: TRBV9

CDR3: CASNLQGGNTEAFF
DNA: TGTGCCAGCAACCTACAGGGGGGGAACACTGAAGCTTTCTTT
J: TRBJ1-1
D: TRBD1
size: -
V: TRBV6-1

CDR3: CASARSQPNTEAFF
DNA: TGTGCCAGCGCCAGGTCCCAGCCGAACACTGAAGCTTTCTTT
J: TRBJ1-1
D: -
size: -
V: TRBV16

CDR3: CASSSYPGLAQEQFF
DNA: TGTGCCAGCAGCTCCTACCCGGGACTAGCCCAGGAGCAGTTCTTC
J: TRBJ2-1
D: TRBD2
size: -
V: TRBV7-3

CDR3: CASSYPQETQYF
DNA: TGTGCCAGCAGTTATCCACAAGAGACCCAGTACTTC
J: TRBJ2-5
D: -
size: -
V: TRBV6-6

CDR3: CASSLAGGLAELPQYF
DNA: TGTGCCAGCAGCTTAGCGGGGGGACTAGCGGAACTCCCGCAGTATTTT
J: TRBJ2-3
D: TRBD2
size: once
V: TRBV7-2

CDR3: CASSEALSRTGANQPQHF
DNA: TGTGCCAGCAGTGAAGCGCTATCAAGGACAGGGGCCAATCAGCCCCAGCATTTT
J: TRBJ1-5
D: TRBD1
size: few
V: TRBV6-1

CDR3: CASSATSGVGTQYF
DNA: TGTGCCAGCAGCGCGACTAGCGGGGTGGGGACCCAGTACTTC
J: TRBJ2-5
D: TRBD2
size: -
V: TRBV9

CDR3: CASSPAGAQYF
DNA: TGTGCCAGCAGCCCGGCGGGGGCCCAGTACTTC
J: TRBJ2-5
D: TRBD2
size: -
V: TRBV7-8

CDR3: CASSQKGRGGTQYF
DNA: TGTGCCAGCAGTCAAAAAGGGCGAGGGGGGACCCAGTACTTC
J: TRBJ2-5
D: -
size: -
V: TRBV7-2

CDR3: CASSLDGVAGYTF
DNA: TGTGCCAGCAGCTTAGACGGGGTGGCTGGCTACACCTTC
J: TRBJ1-2
D: -
size: once
V: TRBV7-8

CDR3: CASSRVGYGYTF
DNA: TGTGCCAGTTCTCGGGTCGGGTATGGCTACACCTTC
J: TRBJ1-2
D: -
size: -
V: TRBV7-9

CDR3: CASSGTDTGELFF
DNA: TGTGCCAGCAGCGGGACAGACACCGGGGAGCTGTTTTTT
J: TRBJ2-2
D: TRBD1
size: -
V: TRBV6-1

CDR3: CASSLTGHGYNEQFF
DNA: TGTGCCAGCAGTTTGACGGGACACGGGTACAATGAGCAGTTCTTC
J: TRBJ2-1
D: -
size: -
V: TRBV27

CDR3: CASSSAANRGAQYF
DNA: TGTGCCAGCAGCTCCGCGGCGAATCGCGGGGCGCAGTACTTC
J: TRBJ2-7
D: -
size: -
V: TRBV11-1

CDR3: CASSHGPSYEQYF
DNA: TGTGCCAGCAGCCATGGGCCCTCCTACGAGCAGTACTTC
J: TRBJ2-7
D: -
size: -
V: TRBV7-7

CDR3: CASSLEGDTYEQYF
DNA: TGCGCCAGCAGCTTGGAGGGGGATACCTACGAGCAGTACTTC
J: TRBJ2-7
D: -
size: -
V: TRBV5-1